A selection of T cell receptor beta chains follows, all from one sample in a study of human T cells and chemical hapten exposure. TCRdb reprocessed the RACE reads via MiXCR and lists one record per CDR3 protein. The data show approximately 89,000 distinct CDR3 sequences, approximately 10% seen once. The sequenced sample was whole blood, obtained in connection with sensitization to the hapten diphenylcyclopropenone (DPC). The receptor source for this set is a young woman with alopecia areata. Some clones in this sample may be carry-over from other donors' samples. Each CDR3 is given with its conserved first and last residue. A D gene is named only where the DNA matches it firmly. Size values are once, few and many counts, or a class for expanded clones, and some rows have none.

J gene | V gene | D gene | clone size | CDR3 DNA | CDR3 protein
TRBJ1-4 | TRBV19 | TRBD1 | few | TGTGCCAGTACCCTGGGACCCAACTCGGCAGGGGGGCTGTTTTTT | CASTLGPNSAGGLFF
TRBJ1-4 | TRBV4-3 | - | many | TGCGCCAGCAGCGACAGGTCCCTGAGGGAAAAACTGTTTTTT | CASSDRSLREKLFF
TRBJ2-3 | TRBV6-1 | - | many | TGTGCCAGCAGCCCCCAGGGTAGCCTCGCAGATACGCAGTATTTT | CASSPQGSLADTQYF
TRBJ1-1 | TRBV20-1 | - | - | TGCAGTGCTAGCAATACCGGACGGATGAACACTGAAGCTTTCTTT | CSASNTGRMNTEAFF
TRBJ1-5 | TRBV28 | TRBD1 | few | TGTGCCAGCGTACGACAGGGAGGCAATCAGCCCCAGCATTTT | CASVRQGGNQPQHF
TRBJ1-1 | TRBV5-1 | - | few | TGCGCCAGCAGCTTGGAGGCAGGGAGGAGAACTGAAGCTTTCTTT | CASSLEAGRRTEAFF
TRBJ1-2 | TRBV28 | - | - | TGTGCCAGCAGTTTCGAGGGTTATGGCTACACCTTC | CASSFEGYGYTF
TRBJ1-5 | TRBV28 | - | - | TGTGCCAGCAGTTTACCTAGGTGGGGTCATCAGCCCCAGCATTTT | CASSLPRWGHQPQHF
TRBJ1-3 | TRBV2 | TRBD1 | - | TGTGCCAGCAGTGAAGTCAGGGGGCTCGGAAACACCATATATTTT | CASSEVRGLGNTIYF
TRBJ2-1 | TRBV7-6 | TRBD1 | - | TGTGCCAGCAGCTTAGGCCCCCCTGGTATGCTGGGCCGGGACAGGGGTAATGAGCAGTTCTTC | CASSLGPPGMLGRDRGNEQFF
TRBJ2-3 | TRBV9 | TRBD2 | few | TGTGCCAGCAGCGGTACTAGCGGGAGTTGGACAGATACGCAGTATTTT | CASSGTSGSWTDTQYF
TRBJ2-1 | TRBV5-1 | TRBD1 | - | TGCGCCAGCAGCTTACAGGGGAGCGACAATGAGCAGTTCTTC | CASSLQGSDNEQFF
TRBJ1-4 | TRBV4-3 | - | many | TGCGCCAGCAGCCAAGGCGAAGGGGCCAATGAAAAACTGTTTTTT | CASSQGEGANEKLFF
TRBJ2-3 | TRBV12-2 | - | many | TGTGCAAGTCGCTCCACTCGCGGGGAAGGGCTAGCCGAGAAGATCACAGATACGCAGTATTTT | CASRSTRGEGLAEKITDTQYF
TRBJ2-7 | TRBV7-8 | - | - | TGTGCCAGCAGCTTAGGGGGTAGTACGGACTACGAGCAGTACTTC | CASSLGGSTDYEQYF
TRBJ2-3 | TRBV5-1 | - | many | TGCGCCAGCAGCTTGGCTGGGAAGACAGATACGCAGTATTTT | CASSLAGKTDTQYF
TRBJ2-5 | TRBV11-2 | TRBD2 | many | TGTGCCAGCAGCTTTCGACCACTAGCGGGTTTAGTGACCCAGTACTTC | CASSFRPLAGLVTQYF
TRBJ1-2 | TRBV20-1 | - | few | TGCAGTGCTAGAGACAGGGAAAACTATGGCTACACCTTC | CSARDRENYGYTF
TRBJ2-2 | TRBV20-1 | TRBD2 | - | TGCAGTGCTGTCCTGGCTAGCGGGAGTTACACCGGGGAGCTGTTTTTT | CSAVLASGSYTGELFF
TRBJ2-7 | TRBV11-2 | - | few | TGTGCCAGCAGCTTAGGGCCAAGGTACGAGCAGTACTTC | CASSLGPRYEQYF
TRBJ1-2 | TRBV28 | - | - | TGTGCCAGCAGGGCTAACTATGGCTACACCTTC | CASRANYGYTF
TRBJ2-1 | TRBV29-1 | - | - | TGCAGCGTTCTAGAGGGGTATGAGCAGTTCTTC | CSVLEGYEQFF
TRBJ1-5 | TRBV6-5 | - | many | TGTGCCAGCAGACCGAACAGGGTCAGGGATCAGCCCCAGCATTTT | CASRPNRVRDQPQHF
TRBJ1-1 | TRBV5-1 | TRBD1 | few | TGCGCCAGCAGCTTGACAGGGGAGCTCCATATGAACACTGAAGCTTTCTTT | CASSLTGELHMNTEAFF
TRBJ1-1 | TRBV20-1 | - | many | TGCAGTGCTAGAGACGGGACGAGGGAGGTTGAAGCTTTCTTT | CSARDGTREVEAFF
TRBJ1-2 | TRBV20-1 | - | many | TGCAGTGCTAGAGACAGGGAAGGCTATGGCTACACCTTC | CSARDREGYGYTF
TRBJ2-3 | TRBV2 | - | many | TGTGCCAGCAGTTTGGCGGGATCTAGCACAGATACGCAGTATTTT | CASSLAGSSTDTQYF
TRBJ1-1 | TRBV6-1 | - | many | TGTGCCAGCAGTGAAGCGGTAACGAACACTGAAGCTTTCTTT | CASSEAVTNTEAFF
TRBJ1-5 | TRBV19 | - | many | TGTGCCAGTAGTATCTCTACGACAGATCAGCCCCAGCATTTT | CASSISTTDQPQHF
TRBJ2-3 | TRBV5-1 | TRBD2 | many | TGCGCCAGCAGCTACCGGGACTACTCCGCAGATACGCAGTATTTT | CASSYRDYSADTQYF
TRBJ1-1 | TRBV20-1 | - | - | TGCAGTGCCCTGGGAGACTTGAACACTGAAGCTTTCTTT | CSALGDLNTEAFF
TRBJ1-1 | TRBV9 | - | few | TGTGCCAGCAGCGTCAGGGCCTACACTGAAGCTTTCTTT | CASSVRAYTEAFF
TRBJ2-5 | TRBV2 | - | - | TGTGCCAGCAGTACTGACAGCGAGACCCAGTACTTC | CASSTDSETQYF
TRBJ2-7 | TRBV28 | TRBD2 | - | TGTGCCAGTTTTAGCGGGACCACCTACGAGCAGTACTTC | CASFSGTTYEQYF
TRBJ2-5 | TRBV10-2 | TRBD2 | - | TGCGCCAGCAATACCGGGACTAGCGGGATAGTTGGAGAGACCCAGTACTTC | CASNTGTSGIVGETQYF
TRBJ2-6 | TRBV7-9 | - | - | TGTGCCAGCAGCTTAGTTTCCGGGTCTGGGGCCAACGTCCTGACTTTC | CASSLVSGSGANVLTF
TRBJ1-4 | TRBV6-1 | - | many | TGTGCCAGCAGCCGGGCCGATAATGAAAAACTGTTTTTT | CASSRADNEKLFF